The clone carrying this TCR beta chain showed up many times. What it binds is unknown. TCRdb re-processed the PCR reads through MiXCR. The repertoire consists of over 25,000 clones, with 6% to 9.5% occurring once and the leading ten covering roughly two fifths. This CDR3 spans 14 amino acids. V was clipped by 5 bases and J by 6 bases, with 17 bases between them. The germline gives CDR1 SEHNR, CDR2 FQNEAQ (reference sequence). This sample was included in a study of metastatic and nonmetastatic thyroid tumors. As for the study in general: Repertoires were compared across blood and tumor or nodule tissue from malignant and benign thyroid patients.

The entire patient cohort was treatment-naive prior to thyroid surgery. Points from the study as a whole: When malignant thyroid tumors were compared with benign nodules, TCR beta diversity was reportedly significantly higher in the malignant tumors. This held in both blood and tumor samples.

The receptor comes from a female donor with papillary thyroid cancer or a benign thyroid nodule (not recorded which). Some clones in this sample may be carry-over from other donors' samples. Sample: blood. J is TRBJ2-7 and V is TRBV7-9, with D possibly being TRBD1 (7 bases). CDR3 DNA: TGTGCCAGCAGCGCAGGGGGGATATCAGTCGAGCAGTACTTC. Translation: CASSAGGISVEQYF.